This is a list of T cell receptor beta chains from one sample in a study of T cell responses to AZD1222 COVID-19 vaccine. The method was immunoSEQ multiplex PCR; TCRdb's version includes in-frame clones alone and lacks a portion of them. The table has around 130,000 clones, about 91% seen once; the top ten hold 4.7%. This specimen was peripheral blood, taken on day 0 of AZD1222 vaccination. The receptors stem from an adult in good health. Both conserved end residues are part of each CDR3. A D gene is named only where the DNA matches it firmly. For some rows the clone size is stated as once, few or many, or as a class when expanded; others skip it.

clone_size: -; v_call: TRBV5-8; j_call: TRBJ2-5; d_call: TRBD1; cdr3_nt: TGTGCCAGCAGCTTTGGCAGGGGGCTAGAGACCCAGTACTTC; cdr3_aa: CASSFGRGLETQYF
clone_size: -; v_call: TRBV7-9; j_call: TRBJ2-5; d_call: -; cdr3_nt: TGTGCCAGCAGCCCAAAGACTAGACTGCAAGAGACCCAGTACTTC; cdr3_aa: CASSPKTRLQETQYF
clone_size: -; v_call: TRBV6-5; j_call: TRBJ1-2; d_call: TRBD1; cdr3_nt: TGTGCCAGCAGTCGACAGGGGGCGCTCGGCTACACCTTC; cdr3_aa: CASSRQGALGYTF
clone_size: once; v_call: TRBV15; j_call: TRBJ2-5; d_call: TRBD2; cdr3_nt: TGTGCCACCAGCAGAGATCCCACCAGCGGGGGTTGGGTGGAGACCCAGTACTTC; cdr3_aa: CATSRDPTSGGWVETQYF
clone_size: -; v_call: TRBV27; j_call: TRBJ1-3; d_call: TRBD1; cdr3_nt: TGTGCCAGCAGGAGGACAGGGACTAGTGGAAACACCATATATTTT; cdr3_aa: CASRRTGTSGNTIYF
clone_size: -; v_call: TRBV29-1; j_call: TRBJ2-3; d_call: -; cdr3_nt: TGCAGCGTTCCTCCTCTGAGCGGGCGCACAGATACGCAGTATTTT; cdr3_aa: CSVPPLSGRTDTQYF
clone_size: -; v_call: TRBV11-3; j_call: TRBJ2-2; d_call: -; cdr3_nt: TGTGCCAGCAGCTTAGGATGGCAGTCGAACACCGGGGAGCTGTTTTTT; cdr3_aa: CASSLGWQSNTGELFF
clone_size: -; v_call: TRBV11-2; j_call: TRBJ1-3; d_call: TRBD1; cdr3_nt: TGTGCCAGCAGCCGGGGACAGTTCCCTGGAAACACCATATATTTT; cdr3_aa: CASSRGQFPGNTIYF
clone_size: -; v_call: TRBV7-6; j_call: TRBJ1-1; d_call: -; cdr3_nt: TGTGCCAGCAGCCCCCTTATGGAGATGCGAGCTTTCTTT; cdr3_aa: CASSPLMEMRAFF
clone_size: -; v_call: TRBV5-5; j_call: TRBJ1-1; d_call: -; cdr3_nt: TGTGCCAGCAGACCTAGGGACGGCGAGAACACTGAAGCTTTCTTT; cdr3_aa: CASRPRDGENTEAFF
clone_size: -; v_call: TRBV4-1; j_call: TRBJ1-4; d_call: -; cdr3_nt: TGCGCCAGCAGCCCCAGCCGGGGCGGGGAAAAACTGTTTTTT; cdr3_aa: CASSPSRGGEKLFF
clone_size: -; v_call: TRBV11-3; j_call: TRBJ2-3; d_call: -; cdr3_nt: TGTGCCAGCAGCTTAGACAGGATGGATACGCAGTATTTT; cdr3_aa: CASSLDRMDTQYF
clone_size: few; v_call: TRBV5-6; j_call: TRBJ2-7; d_call: -; cdr3_nt: TGTGCCAGCAGCAATTCCCCCGGGGGAGAGCAGTACTTC; cdr3_aa: CASSNSPGGEQYF
clone_size: -; v_call: TRBV27; j_call: TRBJ2-7; d_call: -; cdr3_nt: TGTGCCAGCAGTTTCCAAGGTCCCTACGAGCAGTACTTC; cdr3_aa: CASSFQGPYEQYF
clone_size: once; v_call: TRBV6-1; j_call: TRBJ2-2; d_call: TRBD2; cdr3_nt: TGTGCCAGCAGTGACTTAGCGGGAGGGCCCGCCGGGGAGCTGTTTTTT; cdr3_aa: CASSDLAGGPAGELFF
clone_size: -; v_call: TRBV7-9; j_call: TRBJ2-6; d_call: -; cdr3_nt: TGTGCCAGCAGCTTAGAGTTCGGTTCTCTGGGGGCCAACGTCCTGACTTTC; cdr3_aa: CASSLEFGSLGANVLTF
clone_size: -; v_call: TRBV27; j_call: TRBJ2-5; d_call: TRBD2; cdr3_nt: TGTGCCAGCAGTCAACTAGCGGGGGTTCAAGAGACCCAGTACTTC; cdr3_aa: CASSQLAGVQETQYF
clone_size: -; v_call: TRBV7-8; j_call: TRBJ1-4; d_call: -; cdr3_nt: TGTGCCAGCAGCTTTCGGGGAGATGAAAAACTGTTTTTT; cdr3_aa: CASSFRGDEKLFF
clone_size: -; v_call: TRBV7-6; j_call: TRBJ1-1; d_call: -; cdr3_nt: TGTGCCAGCAGCCGAATTCTGGGCATGAACACTGAAGCTTTCTTT; cdr3_aa: CASSRILGMNTEAFF
clone_size: -; v_call: TRBV5-1; j_call: TRBJ1-1; d_call: TRBD1; cdr3_nt: TGCGCCAGCAGCTTGGCTGGGGGACAGGGGATGACTGAAGCTTTCTTT; cdr3_aa: CASSLAGGQGMTEAFF
clone_size: -; v_call: TRBV28; j_call: TRBJ1-2; d_call: TRBD1; cdr3_nt: TGTGCCAGCAGTTTGGTGACGGGACAGGGAGGCGGCTACACCTTC; cdr3_aa: CASSLVTGQGGGYTF
clone_size: -; v_call: TRBV2; j_call: TRBJ1-2; d_call: -; cdr3_nt: TGTGCCAGCAACGGCAGGGGATTCAGTGGCTACACCTTC; cdr3_aa: CASNGRGFSGYTF
clone_size: -; v_call: TRBV5-4; j_call: TRBJ1-4; d_call: -; cdr3_nt: TGTGCCAGCAGCCTAGGGACCGATGAAAAACTGTTTTTT; cdr3_aa: CASSLGTDEKLFF
clone_size: -; v_call: TRBV6-5; j_call: TRBJ2-3; d_call: -; cdr3_nt: TGTGCCAGCACCCACGGGGGTACGCAGTATTTT; cdr3_aa: CASTHGGTQYF
clone_size: -; v_call: TRBV7-9; j_call: TRBJ2-1; d_call: TRBD1; cdr3_nt: TGTGCCGGCTCGGACAGGAGCTCCTACAATGAGCAGTTCTTC; cdr3_aa: CAGSDRSSYNEQFF
clone_size: -; v_call: TRBV27; j_call: TRBJ1-6; d_call: -; cdr3_nt: TGTGCCAGCAGGGAGGGGGGGAGATATTCACCCCTCCACTTT; cdr3_aa: CASREGGRYSPLHF
clone_size: -; v_call: TRBV27; j_call: TRBJ2-7; d_call: TRBD1; cdr3_nt: TGTGCCAGCAGCGAGCTCCGGGACAGGGCTTTCGAGTACTTC; cdr3_aa: CASSELRDRAFEYF
clone_size: -; v_call: TRBV4-2; j_call: TRBJ1-4; d_call: TRBD1; cdr3_nt: TGTGCCAGCAGCCAAGGGCAGGGGGCGATGGGTGAAAAACTGTTTTTT; cdr3_aa: CASSQGQGAMGEKLFF
clone_size: -; v_call: TRBV28; j_call: TRBJ2-7; d_call: TRBD2; cdr3_nt: TGTGCCAGCAGATCCCCTACCGGGACTAGCGCGCACTACGAGCAGTACTTC; cdr3_aa: CASRSPTGTSAHYEQYF